The TCR beta chain described here comes from a study of blood T cell repertoires in COVID-19. Across the whole study: The origin of the acute and convalescent COVID-19 samples was the United States, Italy and Spain.

This CDR3 comprises 11 residues. Trimming shortened V by 7 bases and J by 4 bases, and 7 bases separated the two germline ends. CDR1 LGHNT and CDR2 FRNRAP come from the germline V gene. Enrolled through a virtual design, the participants were between roughly 18 and 100 years of age and came from around 25 US areas. Categorization into cohorts depended on clinical history that participants reported. Donors in Cohort 3 who had recovered were those with two negative PCRs, healthcare professional clearance, or resolution of their symptoms. Some clones are missing from TCRdb's copy, which holds only in-frame ones; the method was immunoSEQ multiplex PCR. The repertoire holds fewer than 450,000 clones, with 80% to 95% as singletons.

This sequence joins TRBV12-5 and TRBJ1-1; D is uncertain. This sequence originates from a man younger than 35 who had recovered from COVID-19. Sequencing was carried out using PBMCs or T cells enriched from blood (not recorded which). CDR3 in DNA: TGTGCTAGTGCCTTCGGCACTGAAGCTTTCTTT. Its translation: CASAFGTEAFF. Drawing the rest from reference TRBV12-5 and TRBJ1-1, the complete variable domain is DARVTQTPRHKVTEMGQEVTMRCQPILGHNTVFWYRQTMMQGLELLAYFRNRAPLDDSGMPKDRFSAEMPDATLATLKIQPSEPRDSAVYFCASAFGTEAFFGQGTRLTVV.